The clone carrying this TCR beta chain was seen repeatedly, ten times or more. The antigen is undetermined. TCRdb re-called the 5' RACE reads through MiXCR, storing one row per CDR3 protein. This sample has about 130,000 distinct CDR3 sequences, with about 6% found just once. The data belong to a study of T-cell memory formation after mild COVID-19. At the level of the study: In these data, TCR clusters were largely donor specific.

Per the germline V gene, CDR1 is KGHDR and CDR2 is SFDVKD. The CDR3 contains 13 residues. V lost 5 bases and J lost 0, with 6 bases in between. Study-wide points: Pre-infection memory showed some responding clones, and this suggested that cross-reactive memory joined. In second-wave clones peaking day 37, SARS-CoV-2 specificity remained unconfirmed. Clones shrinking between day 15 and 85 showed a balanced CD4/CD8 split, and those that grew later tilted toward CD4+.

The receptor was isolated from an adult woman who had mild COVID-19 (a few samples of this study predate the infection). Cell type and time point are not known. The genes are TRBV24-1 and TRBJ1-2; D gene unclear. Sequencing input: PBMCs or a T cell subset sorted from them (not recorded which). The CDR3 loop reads CATSAGTNYGYTF. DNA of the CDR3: TGTGCCACCAGTGCTGGGACTAACTATGGCTACACCTTC.